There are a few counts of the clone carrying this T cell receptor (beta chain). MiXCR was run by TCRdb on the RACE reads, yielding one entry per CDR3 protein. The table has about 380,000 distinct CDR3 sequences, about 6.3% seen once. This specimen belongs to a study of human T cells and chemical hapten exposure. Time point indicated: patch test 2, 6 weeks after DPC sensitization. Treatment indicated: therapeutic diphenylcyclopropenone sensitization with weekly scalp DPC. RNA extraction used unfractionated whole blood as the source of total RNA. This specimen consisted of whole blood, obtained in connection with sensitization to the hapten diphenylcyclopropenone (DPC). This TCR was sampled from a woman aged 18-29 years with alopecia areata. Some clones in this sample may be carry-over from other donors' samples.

The CDR3 region has the DNA TGTGCCAGCAGCTTAGATTCCATCAACTCCTACAATGAGCAGTTCTTC. Translating gives CASSLDSINSYNEQFF. V usage is TRBV7-8 and J usage is TRBJ2-1; D unclear. The germline V and J ends were trimmed by 1 base and 0 bases, with 10 bases remaining between them. There are 16 residues in the CDR3. CDR1 SGHVS and CDR2 FQNEAQ come from the germline V gene.